Below are 17 T cell receptor beta chains sequenced from a single sample in a study of blood T cell repertoires in COVID-19 (dated by TCRdb to the early 2020s). The library was produced with the immunoSEQ multiplex PCR assay. TCRdb carries this immuneACCESS record with in-frame sequences only. Its versions omit some clonotypes, under half of them owing to an unresolved V gene in the studies checked, with the rest unexplained. For this sample the table gives some 210,000 clones, of which around 81% were detected only once. The ten largest account for more than 8.5% of the sample. What was sequenced was PBMCs or T cells enriched from blood (not recorded which). The source is a woman in her forties or fifties with acute COVID-19.

This clone showed up just a few times. The chain employs TRBV24-1 and TRBJ2-1; TRBD2 matches 11 bases. The germline CDR1 and CDR2 sequences are KGHDR and SFDVKD. The CDR3 extends over 17 amino acids. Trimming took 4 bases from V and 4 from J; bases not matched to a gene: 8. CDR3 coding DNA: TGTGCCACCAGTGAACTCGGGACTAGCGGCCTGTACAATGAGCAGTTCTTC. Encoded protein: CATSELGTSGLYNEQFF.

The genes are TRBV7-9 and TRBJ1-1; D is undetermined. CDR3 size: 15 residues. The V gene's germline CDR1 is SEHNR and CDR2 FQNEAQ (reference sequence). Trimming cost V 5 bases and J 0 bases, with 13 bases left between them. CDR3 in DNA: TGTGCCAGCAGCCCCCAGACACTTATGAACACTGAAGCTTTCTTT. This translates into CASSPQTLMNTEAFF.

The chain couples TRBV6-6 to TRBJ2-7; the D call may be TRBD1 or TRBD2 (6 bases each). This CDR3 contains 15 residues. Trimming left V 5 bases short and J 3 bases short, with 17 bases between. Looked up from germline, CDR1 is MNHNY and CDR2 is SVGAGI (reference sequence). CDR3 loop: CASSRSGAVVYEQYF. DNA for the CDR3: TGTGCCAGCAGTCGATCGGGGGCCGTCGTCTACGAGCAGTACTTC.

A remark on this clone: The sample contains more than one DNA sequence encoding this CDR3. The rearrangement joins TRBV18 to TRBJ1-2, with D tentatively TRBD1 (5 bases). Germline V gene sequence: CDR1 KGHSH, CDR2 LQKENI. The CDR3 consists of 13 residues. The ends were cut back, 2 bases at V and 2 bases at J, with 6 bases in the middle. The CDR3: CASSPDRNYGYTF. CDR3 DNA sequence: TGTGCCAGCTCACCAGACAGAAACTATGGCTACACCTTC. The complete variable domain, with remaining parts taken from reference TRBV18 and TRBJ1-2, reads NAGVMQNPRHLVRRRGQEARLRCSPMKGHSHVYWYRQLPEEGLKFMVYLQKENIIDESGMPKERFSAEFPKEGPSILRIQQVVRGDSAAYFCASSPDRNYGYTFGSGTRLTVV.

This chain links TRBV7-9 with TRBJ2-2; the D gene is possibly TRBD1 (5 bases). Per germline, CDR1 SEHNR and CDR2 FQNEAQ (reference sequence). The CDR3 spans 14 residues. V shed 2 bases and J shed 4 bases, with 8 bases lying between them. CDR3 region: CASSLSRVTGELFF. Written as DNA, the CDR3 is TGTGCCAGCAGCTTAAGCAGGGTCACCGGGGAGCTGTTTTTT.

J is TRBJ1-6 and V is TRBV30; D not certain. Germline-derived CDR1 and CDR2 are GTSNPN and SVGIG (reference sequence). The CDR3 is made up of 14 amino acids. Trimming took 1 base from V and 10 from J, leaving 14 bases between them. The CDR3 here is CAWSDEGNLSPLHF. The CDR3 region has the DNA TGTGCCTGGAGTGACGAGGGAAACCTGTCACCCCTCCACTTT.

This rearrangement joins TRBV5-1 to TRBJ2-1; D may be TRBD2 (6 bases). This CDR3 has 17 amino acids. The V gene lost 6 bases and the J gene lost 4 bases, with 23 bases spanning the gap. From germline, CDR1 is SGHRS and CDR2 YFSETQ. The CDR3 is CASTFSAGRTAYNEQFF. Written as DNA, the CDR3 is TGCGCCAGCACGTTCTCCGCAGGGAGGACTGCGTACAATGAGCAGTTCTTC.

The V call is TRBV28, the J call TRBJ2-7; TRBD1 is a possible D gene (6 bases). The CDR3 is made up of 13 amino acids. Germline V lookup: CDR1 MDHEN, CDR2 SYDVKM. V lost 5 bases to trimming and J lost 4 bases, with 12 bases between them. CDR3 nucleotides: TGTGCCAGCAGTCAACAGGGATTTTACGAGCAGTACTTC. This encodes CASSQQGFYEQYF.

This chain's CDR3 is CAIRDSGASSYNEQFF. The CDR3 DNA reads as TGTGCCATCAGGGATAGCGGGGCAAGCTCCTACAATGAGCAGTTCTTC. The chain links TRBV10-3 to TRBJ2-1, with 8 bases matching TRBD2. Trimming at V came to 6 bases and at J to 0 bases, leaving 7 bases not matched to a gene. The germline V gene has CDR1 ENHRY and CDR2 SYGVKD. The CDR3 is 16 residues long.

The J gene is TRBJ1-1, the V gene TRBV25-1; D gene ambiguous. CDR1 and CDR2 from the germline V gene are MGHDK and SYGVNS. The CDR3 runs 12 residues. CDR3 sequence reads: CATRGWVEEAFF. The CDR3 DNA is TGTGCAACTCGTGGGTGGGTGGAGGAAGCTTTCTTT.

The rearrangement uses TRBV7-3 and TRBJ2-1, with a possible D match to TRBD1 (5 bases). Germline values: CDR1 SGHTA, CDR2 FQGTGA. The V gene lost 4 bases and the J gene lost 10 bases, with 14 bases spanning the gap. This CDR3 contains 13 residues. CDR3 in amino acids: CASSSGALGEQFF. As DNA, the CDR3 is TGTGCCAGCAGCTCTGGGGCATTGGGCGAGCAGTTCTTC.

The chain couples TRBV11-2 to TRBJ1-2, with TRBD1 matching 7 bases. Germline assignment: CDR1 SGHAT and CDR2 FQNNGV. Unmatched junction bases numbered 10, after V lost 6 bases and J lost 6 bases. The CDR3 runs 14 residues. This CDR3 reads CASSPQGFLDGYTF. The CDR3 nucleotides read TGTGCCAGCAGTCCACAGGGGTTCCTTGATGGCTACACCTTC.

The CDR3 DNA sequence: TGTGCCAGCAGTCCTCGGACAGGGATGAGTTCACCCCTCCACTTT. Protein product: CASSPRTGMSSPLHF. The chain couples TRBV28 to TRBJ1-6; 8 bases line up with TRBD1. J was trimmed by 9 bases and V by 5 bases; bases with no gene match: 9. Germline values: CDR1 MDHEN, CDR2 SYDVKM. This CDR3 region has 15 residues.

The chain couples TRBV7-9 to TRBJ1-1, with 11 bases aligning to TRBD1. V lost 6 bases to trimming and J lost 4 bases; unmatched junction nucleotides: 7. The CDR3 is 15 residues long. Per the germline V gene, CDR1 is SEHNR and CDR2 is FQNEAQ (reference sequence). The CDR3 nucleotides are TGTGCCAGCAGGGCGGACAGGGGGCGGCCCACTGAAGCTTTCTTT. Residues: CASRADRGRPTEAFF. Variable domain in full (rest from reference TRBV7-9 and TRBJ1-1): DTGVSQNPRHKITKRGQNVTFRCDPISEHNRLYWYRQTLGQGPEFLTYFQNEAQLEKSRLLSDRFSAERPKGSFSTLEIQRTEQGDSAMYLCASRADRGRPTEAFFGQGTRLTVV.

The CDR3 coding sequence is TGTGCCAGCAGTTGGACCGGTGGAGGGTATGGCTACACCTTC. Translation: CASSWTGGGYGYTF. V is TRBV28 and J is TRBJ1-2; no clear D gene. The germline V gene encodes CDR1 MDHEN and CDR2 SYDVKM. There are 14 residues in the CDR3. Trimming removed 4 bases from V and 5 bases from J, with 14 bases in between.

The table lists this clone with a few counts. CDR3 protein: CASSQNRGLAKNIQYF. The CDR3 region has the DNA TGTGCCAGCAGTCAAAATAGGGGGTTGGCCAAAAACATTCAGTACTTC. The chain recombines TRBV28 with TRBJ2-4, with TRBD1 as a possible D gene (6 bases). The CDR3 is 16 residues long. Germline CDR1 reads MDHEN; CDR2 reads SYDVKM. V was cut by 5 bases and J by 1 base, with 15 bases left in between.

J is TRBJ2-3 and V is TRBV6-6, with unresolved D. V lost 6 bases, J lost 3 bases, and 13 bases lay in between. CDR3 length: 14 residues. Germline V CDR1 and CDR2: MNHNY, SVGAGI (reference sequence). This CDR3 reads CASSPVLGTDTQYF. In nucleotides, the CDR3 is TGTGCCAGCAGCCCGGTGCTCGGGACAGATACGCAGTATTTT.